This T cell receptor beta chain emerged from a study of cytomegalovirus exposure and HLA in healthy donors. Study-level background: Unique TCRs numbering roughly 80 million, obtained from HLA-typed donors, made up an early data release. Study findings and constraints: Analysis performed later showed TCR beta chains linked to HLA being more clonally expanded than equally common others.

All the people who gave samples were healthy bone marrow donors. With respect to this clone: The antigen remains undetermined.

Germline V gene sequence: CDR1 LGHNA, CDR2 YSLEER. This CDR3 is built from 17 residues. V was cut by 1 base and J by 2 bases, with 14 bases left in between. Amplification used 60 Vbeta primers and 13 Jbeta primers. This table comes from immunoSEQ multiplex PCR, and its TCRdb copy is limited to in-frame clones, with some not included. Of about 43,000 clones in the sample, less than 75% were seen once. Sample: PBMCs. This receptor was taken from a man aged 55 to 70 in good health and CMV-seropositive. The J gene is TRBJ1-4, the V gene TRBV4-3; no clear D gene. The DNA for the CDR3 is TGCGCCAGCAGCCAAGTCGCTCAGGCCGATACTAATGAAAAACTGTTTTTT. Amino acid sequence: CASSQVAQADTNEKLFF.